Following are 28 T cell receptor beta chains from one sample sequenced in a study of blood T cells in healthy people across ages. For the second PCR, which ran for about 7 to 12 cycles, a sample-barcoded 5' primer and a J-beta primer mix were used. TCRdb ran MiXCR on the 5' RACE reads and lists one entry per CDR3 protein. The sample holds 1.5 million to 1.9 million distinct CDR3 sequences; approximately 39% are singletons and the top ten take less than 5%. Material for sequencing was blood. These receptors were obtained from a woman younger than 30 in good health.

This clonotype was observed at least ten times. The chain combines TRBV4-3 with TRBJ1-2, with a possible D match to TRBD1 (6 bases). Deletions cut 4 bases from V and 2 bases from J, with 26 bases between. The germline gives CDR1 LGHNA, CDR2 YSLEER. The CDR3 length is 19 residues. CDR3 DNA sequence: TGCGCCAGCAGCCGGGATACCGGGACACCCCCTGATCAAAACTATGGCTACACCTTC. Its protein product is CASSRDTGTPPDQNYGYTF.

The rearrangement links TRBV20-1 to TRBJ2-7, with D possibly TRBD2 on 8 matching bases. V lost 5 bases and J lost 7, with 15 bases in between. In germline, CDR1 is DFQATT, CDR2 SNEGSKA (reference sequence). The CDR3 length is 12 residues. CDR3 bases: TGCAGTGCTCGGGAGGGGGCGATGGAGCAGTACTTC. Its protein is CSAREGAMEQYF.

This clonotype turned up a few times. V is TRBV2 and J is TRBJ2-5; a weak D match, TRBD2 (5 bases). The CDR3 loop spans 11 amino acids. V was shortened by 6 bases and J by 11 bases, with 13 bases between the two germline ends. Germline V gene lookup returns CDR1 SNHLY and CDR2 FYNNEI. CDR3 region: CASRIVGEQYF. The CDR3 DNA reads as TGTGCCAGCAGGATCGTCGGGGAGCAGTACTTC.

The chain carries TRBV10-3 and TRBJ1-1, with D tentatively TRBD1 (6 bases). CDR1 ENHRY and CDR2 SYGVKD come from the germline V gene. The CDR3 totals 15 residues. Trimming removed 9 bases from V and 1 base from J, with 18 bases in between. The CDR3 region has the DNA TGTGCCATTCGCACCACCGGACAGCCGAACACTGAAGCTTTCTTT. Protein product: CAIRTTGQPNTEAFF.

Ten or more counts support this clonotype. V and J are TRBV9 and TRBJ1-5; no clear D gene. This CDR3 contains 14 residues. Deletions cut 0 bases from V and 1 base from J, with 5 bases between. The germline V gene has CDR1 SGDLS and CDR2 YYNGEE. In DNA form, the CDR3 reads TGTGCCAGCAGCGTAGGAGGCAGCAATCAGCCCCAGCATTTT. This encodes CASSVGGSNQPQHF.

This chain links TRBV7-2 with TRBJ2-1; 7 nucleotides agree with TRBD1. V lost 5 bases to trimming and J lost 2 bases; unmatched junction nucleotides: 12. The CDR3 has 17 residues. Germline V lookup: CDR1 SGHTA, CDR2 FQGNSA. The CDR3 reads CASSLGPTGFTYNEQFF. The CDR3 DNA reads TGTGCCAGCAGCCTGGGCCCGACAGGGTTTACCTACAATGAGCAGTTCTTC.

The chain is built from TRBV14 and TRBJ1-1; D might be TRBD1 (5 bases). The germline V gene has CDR1 SGHDN and CDR2 FVKESK. V was pared by 6 bases and J by 4 bases, with 18 bases between. This CDR3 spans 15 amino acids. CDR3 nucleotides: TGTGCCAGCAGGAAAACGCAGGGTCCTCGCACTGAAGCTTTCTTT. Residues: CASRKTQGPRTEAFF.

This rearrangement joins TRBV3-1 to TRBJ2-1; D uncertain. The J call may be mistaken, given a closer DNA end match to TRBJ2-7. CDR1 is LGHDT, CDR2 YNNKEL, per germline (reference sequence). The CDR3 spans 16 residues. The CDR3, as DNA: TGTGCCAGCAGCCAAGGTCAGGCCGAGGCCTACAATGAGCAGTACTTC. This gives the protein CASSQGQAEAYNEQYF.

The V gene is TRBV4-1, the J gene TRBJ2-7, with 13 bases matching TRBD2. The ends lost 0 bases at V and 4 bases at J; junction bases unmatched: 3. This CDR3 is built from 16 residues. The germline V gene has CDR1 MGHRA and CDR2 YSYEKL. The CDR3 bases are TGCGCCAGCAGCCAAGACGAACTAGCGGGGGGGTACGAGCAGTACTTC. As protein: CASSQDELAGGYEQYF.

This rearrangement joins TRBV5-1 to TRBJ2-3; 7 nucleotides match TRBD1. CDR1 and CDR2 (germline): SGHRS, YFSETQ. The CDR3 runs 16 residues. Trimming removed 5 bases from V and 14 bases from J; junction bases left unmatched: 23. In DNA, the CDR3 is TGCGCCAGCAGTTCAATAAGACAGGGAAGGTCAGATCGTTGGTATTTT. Translated: CASSSIRQGRSDRWYF.

The chain carries TRBV29-1 and TRBJ2-1; D is uncertain. The CDR3 has 12 residues. The V gene's germline CDR1 is SQVTM and CDR2 ANQGSEA. The ends were cut back, 6 bases at V and 0 bases at J, with 6 bases in the middle. The DNA for the CDR3 is TGCAGCGTGTGGATCTCCTACAATGAGCAGTTCTTC. Its translation: CSVWISYNEQFF.

The genes are TRBV7-2 and TRBJ1-4; D call uncertain. V was cut by 2 bases and J by 8 bases, with 9 bases left in between. Germline V gene sequence: CDR1 SGHTA, CDR2 FQGNSA. The CDR3 covers 13 residues. CDR3 nucleotides: TGTGCCAGCAGCTTAAACAGCTGGGAAAAACTGTTTTTT. Its translation: CASSLNSWEKLFF.

The chain carries TRBV19 and TRBJ1-1; 9 positions match TRBD1. The CDR3 consists of 14 residues. V dropped 6 bases and J dropped 5; count of bases not matched to a gene: 7. Germline V gives CDR1 LNHDA, CDR2 SQIVND (reference sequence). The CDR3 DNA is TGTGCCAGTAGGGACAGGGGTGGGGGAACTGAAGCTTTCTTT. Protein product: CASRDRGGGTEAFF.

J is TRBJ2-5 and V is TRBV14, with D tentatively TRBD1 (6 bases). Trimming removed 3 bases at V and 4 bases at J, with 9 bases between. The CDR3 length is 13 residues. Germline CDR1 and CDR2: SGHDN and FVKESK. CDR3 nucleotides: TGTGCCAGCAGCCATACAGGGAGAGAGACCCAGTACTTC. It specifies CASSHTGRETQYF.

This clonotype has a count of ten or more. This chain links TRBV7-2 with TRBJ1-1; D not certain. The CDR3 extends over 14 amino acids. The ends were cut back, 5 bases at V and 2 bases at J, with 12 bases in the middle. CDR1 and CDR2 from the germline V gene are SGHTA and FQGNSA. The CDR3 protein is CASSLGPSNTEAFF. The CDR3 DNA follows: TGTGCCAGCAGCCTCGGGCCCAGCAACACTGAAGCTTTCTTT.

The CDR3, as DNA: TGTGCCAGCAGCTTATTTGGCGGGGGCCCCTACGAGCAGTACTTC. Encoded protein: CASSLFGGGPYEQYF. V gene TRBV7-2 combines with J gene TRBJ2-7; a possible D gene is TRBD2 (7 bases). V was cut by 2 bases and J by 2 bases, with 13 bases left in between. The germline V gene has CDR1 SGHTA and CDR2 FQGNSA. The CDR3 totals 15 residues.

This chain uses TRBV2 with TRBJ1-2, with TRBD1 matching 8 bases. J gave up 2 bases and V 1 base, and 6 bases lay outside the gene matches. CDR3 length: 16 amino acids. CDR1 is SNHLY, CDR2 FYNNEI, per germline. The CDR3 DNA reads TGTGCCAGCAGTGAAGTGGGCAGGGGGCTCAACTATGGCTACACCTTC. Its protein is CASSEVGRGLNYGYTF.

The chain carries TRBV7-2 and TRBJ2-5; D ambiguous. The tail of the sequence fits TRBJ2-7 better, so the J call may be wrong. The CDR3 sequence is 14 residues long. The germline V gene encodes CDR1 SGHTA and CDR2 FQGNSA. The CDR3 loop is CASSLTDPDYEQYF. The DNA for the CDR3 is TGTGCCAGCAGCTTAACCGACCCCGATTACGAGCAGTACTTC.

In its sample, this clonotype was seen a few times. This sequence joins TRBV6-5 and TRBJ2-1, with D unclear. Per germline, CDR1 MNHEY and CDR2 SVGAGI. Trimming cost V 6 bases and J 7 bases, with 13 bases left between them. CDR3 length: 13 amino acids. This CDR3 reads CASSQDWKNEQFF. CDR3 sequence (DNA): TGTGCCAGCAGCCAAGACTGGAAGAATGAGCAGTTCTTC.

This clonotype came up a few times. This chain joins TRBV20-1 and TRBJ1-5, with 7 positions matching TRBD1. J was trimmed by 0 bases and V by 5 bases; bases with no gene match: 7. Germline V gene lookup returns CDR1 DFQATT and CDR2 SNEGSKA (reference sequence). The CDR3 extends over 15 amino acids. For the CDR3, the DNA is TGCAGTGCTTCAGGGACAGTCGGTAGCAATCAGCCCCAGCATTTT. Its protein product is CSASGTVGSNQPQHF.

This clonotype was seen only a few times. The chain couples TRBV7-9 to TRBJ1-2; 12 bases agree with TRBD1. CDR1 SEHNR and CDR2 FQNEAQ come from the germline V gene (reference sequence). The CDR3 contains 17 residues. J was trimmed by 0 bases and V by 4 bases; bases with no gene match: 6. The CDR3 nucleotides are TGTGCCAGCAGCTCCGGGACAGGGGGCTTGGCTAACTATGGCTACACCTTC. Translated, it gives CASSSGTGGLANYGYTF. Full variable domain (rest looked up from reference TRBV7-9 and TRBJ1-2): DTGVSQNPRHKITKRGQNVTFRCDPISEHNRLYWYRQTLGQGPEFLTYFQNEAQLEKSRLLSDRFSAERPKGSFSTLEIQRTEQGDSAMYLCASSSGTGGLANYGYTFGSGTRLTVV.

This clonotype was seen many times. The rearrangement links TRBV6-6 to TRBJ2-3; D not certain. Germline V lookup: CDR1 MNHNY, CDR2 SVGAGI (reference sequence). V was clipped by 6 bases and J by 6 bases, with 10 bases between them. The length of the CDR3 is 12 residues. CDR3 DNA: TGTGCCAGCAGCCCTGGGCGGGATACGCAGTATTTT. This translates into CASSPGRDTQYF.

In its sample, this clonotype was seen a few times. The genes are TRBV7-8 and TRBJ1-4, with D tentatively TRBD1 (5 bases). The CDR3 length is 16 residues. Germline V lookup: CDR1 SGHVS, CDR2 FQNEAQ. V dropped 5 bases and J dropped 0 bases, with 13 bases sitting between them. In nucleotides, the CDR3 is TGTGCCAGCAGCCCACAAGGGGCTGCAACTAATGAAAAACTGTTTTTT. Its translation is CASSPQGAATNEKLFF.

The table lists this clonotype with a few counts. The chain is built from TRBV5-1 and TRBJ1-2; 7 bases agree with TRBD1. With 4 bases clipped from V and 8 bases from J, the junction kept 8 bases outside the gene matches. In germline, CDR1 is SGHRS, CDR2 YFSETQ. The CDR3 has 13 amino acids. The CDR3 spells CASSKTGLGGYTF. CDR3 sequence (DNA): TGCGCCAGCAGCAAGACAGGGTTGGGCGGCTACACCTTC.

This clonotype was counted between two and nine times. J is TRBJ1-1 and V is TRBV20-1, with D perhaps TRBD1 (6 bases). The CDR3 has 15 residues. Germline assignment: CDR1 DFQATT and CDR2 SNEGSKA (reference sequence). V lost 5 bases and J lost 1, with 17 bases in between. In DNA form, the CDR3 reads TGCAGTGCTCCCGCGGCGGGGGGCAGGAACACTGAAGCTTTCTTT. Translating gives CSAPAAGGRNTEAFF.

Regarding this clonotype: One end of the junction does not line up with germline, which may come from a read error. This chain connects TRBV7-2 to TRBJ2-2; possibly TRBD2 for D (5 bases). Germline CDR1 and CDR2: SGHTA and FQGNSA. This CDR3 comprises 17 residues. CDR3: CASSSNPASANTGELFF. CDR3 nucleotides: TGTGCCAGCAGCTCCAATCCCGCTTCCGCGAACACCGGGGAGTTGTTTTTT.

Note on this clonotype: A much larger clone lies a single base off, so this may be a read error. The genes are TRBV20-1 and TRBJ2-7; TRBD2 agrees at 7 bases. The CDR3 runs to 13 residues. Trimming cost V 5 bases and J 0 bases; bases outside gene matches: 4. Germline V gives CDR1 DFQATT, CDR2 SNEGSKA (reference sequence). CDR3 nucleotide sequence: TGCAGTGCTCCCGGGACTACCTCCTACGAGCAGTACTTC. The encoded protein is CSAPGTTSYEQYF.

J is TRBJ2-7 and V is TRBV4-3, with D perhaps given as TRBD1 or TRBD2 (6 bases each). Germline V gives CDR1 LGHNA, CDR2 YSLEER. The CDR3 is 16 residues long. V dropped 0 bases and J dropped 2 bases, with 14 bases sitting between them. This chain's CDR3 is CASSQDRGRFTYEQYF. In DNA, the CDR3 is TGCGCCAGCAGCCAAGATAGGGGGAGGTTTACCTACGAGCAGTACTTC.